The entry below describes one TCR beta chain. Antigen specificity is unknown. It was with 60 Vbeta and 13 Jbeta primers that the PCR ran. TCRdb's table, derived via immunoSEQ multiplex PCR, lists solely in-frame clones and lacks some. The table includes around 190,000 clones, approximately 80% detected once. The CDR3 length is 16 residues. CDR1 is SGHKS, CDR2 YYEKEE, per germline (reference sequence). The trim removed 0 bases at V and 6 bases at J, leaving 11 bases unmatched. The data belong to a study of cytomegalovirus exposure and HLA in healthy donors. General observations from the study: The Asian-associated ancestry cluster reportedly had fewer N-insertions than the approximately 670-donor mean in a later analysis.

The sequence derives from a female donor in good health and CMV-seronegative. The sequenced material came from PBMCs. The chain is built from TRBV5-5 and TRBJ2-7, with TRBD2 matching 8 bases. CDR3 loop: CASSLVSGIPYGEQYF. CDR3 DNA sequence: TGTGCCAGCAGCTTGGTTAGCGGGATTCCATACGGCGAGCAGTACTTC.